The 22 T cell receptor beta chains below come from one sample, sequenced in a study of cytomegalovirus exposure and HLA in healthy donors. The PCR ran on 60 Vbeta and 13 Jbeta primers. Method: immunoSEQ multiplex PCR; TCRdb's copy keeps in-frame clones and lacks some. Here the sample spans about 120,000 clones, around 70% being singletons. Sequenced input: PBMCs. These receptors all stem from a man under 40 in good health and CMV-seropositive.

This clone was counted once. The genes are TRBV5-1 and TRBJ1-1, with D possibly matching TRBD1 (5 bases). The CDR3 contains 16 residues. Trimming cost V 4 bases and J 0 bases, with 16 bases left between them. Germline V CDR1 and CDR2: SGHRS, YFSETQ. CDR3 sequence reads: CASSLSTAPLNTEAFF. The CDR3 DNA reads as TGCGCCAGCAGCCTGTCGACAGCTCCTTTGAACACTGAAGCTTTCTTT.

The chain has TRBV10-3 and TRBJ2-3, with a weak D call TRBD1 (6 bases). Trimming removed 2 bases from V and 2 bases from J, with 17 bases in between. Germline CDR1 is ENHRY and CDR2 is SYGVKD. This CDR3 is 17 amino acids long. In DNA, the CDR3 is TGTGCCATCAGTGAGATGATTGTGAGGGGGTCCACAGATACGCAGTATTTT. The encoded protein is CAISEMIVRGSTDTQYF.

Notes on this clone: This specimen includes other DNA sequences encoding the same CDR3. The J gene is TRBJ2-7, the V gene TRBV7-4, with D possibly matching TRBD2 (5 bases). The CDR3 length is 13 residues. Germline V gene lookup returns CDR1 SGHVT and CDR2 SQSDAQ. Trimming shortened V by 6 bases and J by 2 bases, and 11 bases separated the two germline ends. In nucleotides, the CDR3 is TGTGCCAGCAGGTCTCCGCGGGCCTACGAGCAGTACGTC. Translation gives CASRSPRAYEQYV.

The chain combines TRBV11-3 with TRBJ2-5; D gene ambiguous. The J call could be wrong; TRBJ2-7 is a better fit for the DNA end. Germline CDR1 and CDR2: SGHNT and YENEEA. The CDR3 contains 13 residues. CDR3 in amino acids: CASSKRDSYEQYF. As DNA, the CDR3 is TGTGCCAGCTCAAAAAGGGACTCCTACGAGCAGTACTTC.

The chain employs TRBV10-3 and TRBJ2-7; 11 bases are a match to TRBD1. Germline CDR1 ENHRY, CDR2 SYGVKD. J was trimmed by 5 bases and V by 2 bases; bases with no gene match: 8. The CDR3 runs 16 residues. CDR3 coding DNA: TGTGCCATCAGTGAGGCTATAGGGACAGGGGGGGACGAGCAGTACTTC. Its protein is CAISEAIGTGGDEQYF.

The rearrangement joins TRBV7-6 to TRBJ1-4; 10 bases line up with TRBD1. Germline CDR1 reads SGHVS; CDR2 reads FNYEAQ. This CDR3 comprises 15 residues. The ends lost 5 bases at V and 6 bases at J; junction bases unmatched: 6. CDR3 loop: CASSLSGQGYEKLFF. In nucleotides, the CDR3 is TGTGCCAGCAGCCTATCGGGACAGGGGTATGAAAAACTGTTTTTT.

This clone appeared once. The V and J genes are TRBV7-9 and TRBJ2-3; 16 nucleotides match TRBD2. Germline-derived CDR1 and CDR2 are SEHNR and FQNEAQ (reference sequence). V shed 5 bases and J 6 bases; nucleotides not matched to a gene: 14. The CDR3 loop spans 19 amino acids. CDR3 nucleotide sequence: TGTGCCAGCAGCCTCCTGGGGACTAGCGGGAGGGCCACAGAGGATACGCAGTATTTT. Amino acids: CASSLLGTSGRATEDTQYF.

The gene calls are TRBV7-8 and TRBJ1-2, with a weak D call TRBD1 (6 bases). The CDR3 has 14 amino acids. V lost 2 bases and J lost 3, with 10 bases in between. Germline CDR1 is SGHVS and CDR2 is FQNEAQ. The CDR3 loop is CASSLRGGDYGYTF. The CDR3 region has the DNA TGTGCCAGCAGCTTAAGGGGGGGCGACTATGGCTACACCTTC.

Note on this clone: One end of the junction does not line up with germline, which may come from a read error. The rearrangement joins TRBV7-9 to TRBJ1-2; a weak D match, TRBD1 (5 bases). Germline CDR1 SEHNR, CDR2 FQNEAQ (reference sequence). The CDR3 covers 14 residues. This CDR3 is CSSSLIGDNYGYTF. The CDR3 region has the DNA TGTTCCAGCAGCTTAATAGGGGATAACTATGGCTACACCTTC.

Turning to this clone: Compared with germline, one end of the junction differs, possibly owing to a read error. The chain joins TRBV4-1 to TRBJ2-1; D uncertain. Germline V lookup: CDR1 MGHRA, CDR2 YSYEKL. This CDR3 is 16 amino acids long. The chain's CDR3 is CASSQESQGSYSEQFF. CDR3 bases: TGCGCCAGCAGCCAAGAAAGTCAAGGCAGTTACAGTGAGCAGTTCTTC.

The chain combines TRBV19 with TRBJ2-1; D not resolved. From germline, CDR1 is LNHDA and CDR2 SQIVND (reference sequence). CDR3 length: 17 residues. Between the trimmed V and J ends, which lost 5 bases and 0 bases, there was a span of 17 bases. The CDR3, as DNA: TGTGCCAGTAGTTCTCTCATGGGCCTGAGCTCCTACAATGAGCAGTTCTTC. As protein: CASSSLMGLSSYNEQFF.

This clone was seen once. CDR3 sequence: CASSSQGPETQYF. CDR3 coding DNA: TGTGCCAGCAGTTCCCAGGGTCCGGAGACCCAGTACTTC. The chain combines TRBV27 with TRBJ2-5; D perhaps matches TRBD1 (5 bases). The V end was cut by 4 bases, the J end by 5 bases, with 11 bases between. Germline V gives CDR1 MNHEY, CDR2 SMNVEV (reference sequence). The CDR3 extends over 13 amino acids.

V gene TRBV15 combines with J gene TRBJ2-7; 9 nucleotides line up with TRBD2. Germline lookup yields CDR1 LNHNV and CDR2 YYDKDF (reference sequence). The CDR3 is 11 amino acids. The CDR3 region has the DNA TGTGGGAGCGGGGGGCGATACGAGCAGTACGTC. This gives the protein CGSGGRYEQYV.

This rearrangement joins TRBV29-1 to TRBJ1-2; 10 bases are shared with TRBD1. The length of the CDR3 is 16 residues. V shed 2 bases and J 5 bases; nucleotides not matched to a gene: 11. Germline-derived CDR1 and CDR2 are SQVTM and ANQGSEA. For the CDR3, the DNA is TGCAGCGTTGAAATAGCTTCGACAGGGGGCAGGTATGGCTACACCTTC. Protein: CSVEIASTGGRYGYTF.

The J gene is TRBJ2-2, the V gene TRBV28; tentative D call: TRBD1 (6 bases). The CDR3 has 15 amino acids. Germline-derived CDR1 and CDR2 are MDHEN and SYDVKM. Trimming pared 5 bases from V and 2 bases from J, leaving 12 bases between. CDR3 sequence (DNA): TGTGCCAGCAGTCCCGGGACAATAAACACCGGGGAGCTGTTTTTT. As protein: CASSPGTINTGELFF.

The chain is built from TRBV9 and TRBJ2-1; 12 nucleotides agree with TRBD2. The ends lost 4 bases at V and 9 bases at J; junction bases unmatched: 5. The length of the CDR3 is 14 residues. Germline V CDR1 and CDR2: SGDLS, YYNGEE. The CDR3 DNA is TGTGCCAGCAGCCCCCTACTAGCGGGAGGTGAGCAGTTCTTC. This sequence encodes CASSPLLAGGEQFF.

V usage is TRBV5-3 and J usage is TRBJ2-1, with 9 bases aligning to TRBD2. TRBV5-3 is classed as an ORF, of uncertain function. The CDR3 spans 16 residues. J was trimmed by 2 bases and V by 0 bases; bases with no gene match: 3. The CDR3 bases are TGTGCCAGAAGCTTGGGACCTAGCGGGACCTACAATGAGCAGTTCTTC. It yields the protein CARSLGPSGTYNEQFF.

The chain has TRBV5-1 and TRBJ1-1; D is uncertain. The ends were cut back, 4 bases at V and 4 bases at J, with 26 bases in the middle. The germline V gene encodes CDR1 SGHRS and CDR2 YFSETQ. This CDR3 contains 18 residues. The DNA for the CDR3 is TGCGCCAGCAGCCAACTCCGCGGGGATCTGAGGCGTGGCACTGAAGCTTTCTTT. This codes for CASSQLRGDLRRGTEAFF.

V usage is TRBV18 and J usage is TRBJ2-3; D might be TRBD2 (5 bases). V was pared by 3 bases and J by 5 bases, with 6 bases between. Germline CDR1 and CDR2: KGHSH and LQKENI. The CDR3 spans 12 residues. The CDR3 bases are TGTGCCAGCTCACCGAGCGGAGATACGCAGTATTTT. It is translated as CASSPSGDTQYF.

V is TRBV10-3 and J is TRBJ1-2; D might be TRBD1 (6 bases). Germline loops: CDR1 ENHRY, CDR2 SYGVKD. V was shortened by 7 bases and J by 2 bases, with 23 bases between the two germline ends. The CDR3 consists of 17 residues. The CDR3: CAITRGAGNQGNYGYTF. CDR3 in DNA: TGTGCCATCACCCGAGGGGCAGGGAACCAGGGGAACTATGGCTACACCTTC.

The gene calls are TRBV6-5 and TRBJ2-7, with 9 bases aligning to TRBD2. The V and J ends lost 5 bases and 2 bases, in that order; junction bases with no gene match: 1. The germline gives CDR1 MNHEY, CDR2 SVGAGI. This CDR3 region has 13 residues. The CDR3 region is CASSRGGAYEQYF. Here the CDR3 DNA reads TGTGCCAGCAGTCGCGGGGGGGCCTACGAGCAGTACTTC.

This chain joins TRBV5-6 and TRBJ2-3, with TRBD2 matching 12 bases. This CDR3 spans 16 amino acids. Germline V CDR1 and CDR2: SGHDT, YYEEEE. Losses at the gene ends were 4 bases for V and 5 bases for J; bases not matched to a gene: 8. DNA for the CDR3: TGTGCCAGCAGCGCACTAGCGGGGGGCCCACGAGATACGCAGTATTTT. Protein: CASSALAGGPRDTQYF.